This T cell receptor (beta chain) was retrieved from a study of blood T cell repertoires in COVID-19. Study context: Samples representing acute and convalescent COVID-19 were sourced from the United States, Italy and Spain. Sample material is recorded as cDNA or gDNA derived from T cells, B-cell-depleted T cells, or PBMCs.

Trimming removed 3 bases from V and 5 bases from J, with 13 bases in between. In germline, CDR1 is LGHDT, CDR2 YNNKEL (reference sequence). CDR3 length: 14 amino acids. Original processing methods: Reference gene primer amplification yielded estimated nucleated cell counts. Some clones are missing from TCRdb's copy, which holds only in-frame ones; the method was immunoSEQ multiplex PCR. V and J calls plus clone size are reproduced from that table; the DNA served to infer D and trimming. The sample has some 180,000 clones, about 80% seen once. The TCR was taken from a human donor in a cohort sampled during active COVID-19. The genes are TRBV3-1 (or the pseudogene TRBV3-2) and TRBJ1-1; tentatively, D is TRBD1 (5 bases). The sample was peripheral blood. The CDR3 nucleotides are TGTGCCAGCAGCCAGGGTGCCAGGGCAACTGAAGCTTTCTTT. Protein product: CASSQGARATEAFF.